These 3 T cell receptor beta chains were all obtained from the same sample, sequenced in a study of blood T cell repertoires in COVID-19. Data came from immunoSEQ multiplex PCR; TCRdb stores just in-frame clones and leaves some out. The sample lists 200,000 to 250,000 clones, around 89% occurring once. Sequences were obtained from peripheral blood. These TCRs come from a man aged 25-45 years with COVID-19, enrolled during active disease.

This clone came up a few times. Within the sample, other DNA sequences also encode this same CDR3. The V and J genes are TRBV27 and TRBJ1-2; no clear D. Trimming cost V 3 bases and J 4 bases, with 9 bases left between them. The CDR3 is 13 amino acids. Germline lookup yields CDR1 MNHEY and CDR2 SMNVEV (reference sequence). CDR3 region: CASSLNGGYGYTF. In nucleotides, the CDR3 is TGTGCCAGCAGTTTGAACGGAGGCTATGGCTACACCTTC.

The CDR3 loop reads CASSESPWTGRIAHQPQHF. Written as DNA, the CDR3 is TGCGCCAGCAGTGAGAGCCCATGGACAGGGAGGATAGCCCATCAGCCCCAGCATTTT. This chain joins TRBV10-2 and TRBJ1-5, with TRBD1 matching 8 bases. From germline, CDR1 is WSHSY and CDR2 SAAADI. Germline trimming cut 2 bases from V and 5 bases from J; bases unmatched to any gene: 17. The CDR3 length is 19 residues.

V gene TRBV4-1 combines with J gene TRBJ2-1, with TRBD1 identical over 10 bases. V trimming: 2 bases; J trimming: 9 bases; junction bases outside the gene matches: 7. Germline lookup yields CDR1 MGHRA and CDR2 YSYEKL. CDR3 length equals 15 residues. The CDR3 region has the DNA TGCGCCAGCAGCCAACCGGGACAGGGGTGGGGTGAGCAGTTCTTC. Protein: CASSQPGQGWGEQFF.